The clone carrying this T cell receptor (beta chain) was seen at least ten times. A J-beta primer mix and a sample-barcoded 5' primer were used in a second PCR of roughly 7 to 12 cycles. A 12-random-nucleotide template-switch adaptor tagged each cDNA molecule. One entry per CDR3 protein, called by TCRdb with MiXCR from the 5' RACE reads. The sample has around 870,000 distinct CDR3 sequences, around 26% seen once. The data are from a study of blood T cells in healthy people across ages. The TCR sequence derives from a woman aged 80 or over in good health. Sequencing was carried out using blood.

This CDR3 is CASSLLNSPLHF. The CDR3 DNA reads as TGTGCCAGCAGCTTACTAAATTCACCCCTCCACTTT. The chain joins TRBV7-2 to TRBJ1-6, with unresolved D. Trimming took 2 bases from V and 7 from J, leaving 3 bases between them. CDR1 is SGHTA, CDR2 FQGNSA, per germline. CDR3 length equals 12 residues.